Sequencing of this TCR beta chain was carried out in a study of blood T cell repertoires in COVID-19. Across the study: Acute-phase and convalescent COVID-19 samples originated in the United States, Italy and Spain. T cells, B-cell-depleted T cells, or PBMCs supplied cDNA or gDNA.

TCRdb keeps only in-frame clones here, not all; method: immunoSEQ multiplex PCR. This table holds about 300,000 clones, about 90% found once. Participant age was roughly 18 to 89 years, and participants resided in roughly 25 US areas. Germline lookup yields CDR1 MDHEN and CDR2 SYDVKM. The length of the CDR3 is 16 residues. Trimming cost V 5 bases and J 2 bases, with 16 bases left between them. The sequencing sample was made of PBMCs or T cells enriched from blood (not recorded which). This chain joins TRBV28 and TRBJ1-5, with TRBD1 as a possible D gene (5 bases). This receptor was obtained from a woman aged 50 to 60 who had been exposed to COVID-19. CDR3 nucleotides: TGTGCCAGCAGTAGGCCGGGGGGGTTCGGCAATCAGCCCCAGCATTTT. This sequence encodes CASSRPGGFGNQPQHF.